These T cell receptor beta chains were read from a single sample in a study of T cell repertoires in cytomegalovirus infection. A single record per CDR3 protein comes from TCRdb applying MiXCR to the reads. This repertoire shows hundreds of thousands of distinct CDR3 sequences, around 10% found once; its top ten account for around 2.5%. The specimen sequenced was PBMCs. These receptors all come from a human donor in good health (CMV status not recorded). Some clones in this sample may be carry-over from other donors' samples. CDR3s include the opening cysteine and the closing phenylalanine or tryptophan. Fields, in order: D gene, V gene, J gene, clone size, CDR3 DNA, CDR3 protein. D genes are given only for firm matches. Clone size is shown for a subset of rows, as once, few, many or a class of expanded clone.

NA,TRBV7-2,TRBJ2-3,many,TGTGCCAGCAGCTCCGTGGTCGCAGATACGCAGTATTTT,CASSSVVADTQYF
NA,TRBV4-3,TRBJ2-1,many,TGCGCCAGCATCTCGGGGCTCTGGGATGAGCAGTTCTTC,CASISGLWDEQFF
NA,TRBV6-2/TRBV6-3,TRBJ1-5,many,TGTGCCAGCAGTTACGACATCACTGGTATGGTGAATCAGCCCCAGCATTTT,CASSYDITGMVNQPQHF
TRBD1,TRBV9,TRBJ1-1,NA,TGTGCCAGCAGCCCAGGGGGGAGTGGAAGGGACACTGAAGCTTTCTTT,CASSPGGSGRDTEAFF
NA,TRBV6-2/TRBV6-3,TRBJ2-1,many,TGTGCCAGCAGTTACCGAGGGTCCGGCGATGAGCAGTTCTTC,CASSYRGSGDEQFF
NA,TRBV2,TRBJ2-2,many,TGTGCCAGCACGCCGGGGGCCGGGGAGCTGTTTTTT,CASTPGAGELFF
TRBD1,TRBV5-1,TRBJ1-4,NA,TGCGCCAGCAGCAGAGGGACAGGGGTAGCTAATGAAAAACTGTTTTTT,CASSRGTGVANEKLFF
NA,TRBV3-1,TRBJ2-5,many,TGTGCCAGCAGCCAAGGACCAAGCCCCCAGTACTTC,CASSQGPSPQYF
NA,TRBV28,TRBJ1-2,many,TGTGCCACCGTCGGGCAAAATGGACGGAACTATGGCTACACCTTC,CATVGQNGRNYGYTF
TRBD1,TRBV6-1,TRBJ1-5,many,TGTGCCAGCAGCAGGGGGTTCGCTCAGCCCCAGCATTTT,CASSRGFAQPQHF
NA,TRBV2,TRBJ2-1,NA,TGTGCCAGCATTCCCAGGGAAGGATACAATGAGCAGTTCTTC,CASIPREGYNEQFF
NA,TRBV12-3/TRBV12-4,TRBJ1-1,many,TGTGCCAGCAGTTTAGGGCAGGGAGAGACTGAAGCTTTCTTT,CASSLGQGETEAFF
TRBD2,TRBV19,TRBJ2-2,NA,TGTGCCAGTCTTCCAGGCGCTAGCGGGGGCAACACCGGGGAGCTGTTTTTT,CASLPGASGGNTGELFF
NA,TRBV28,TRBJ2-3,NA,TGTGCCAGCACCGGACAGTATAGCACAGATACGCAGTATTTT,CASTGQYSTDTQYF
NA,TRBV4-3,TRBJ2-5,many,TGCGCCAGCAGCCAAGATCGCCGCGGACAAGAGACCCAGTACTTC,CASSQDRRGQETQYF
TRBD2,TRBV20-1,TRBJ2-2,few,TGCAGTGCCAGGCCGCGGCGGGGGATCACCGGGGAGCTGTTTTTT,CSARPRRGITGELFF
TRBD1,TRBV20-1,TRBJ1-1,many,TGCAGTGCCCGGGACAGCAGACAGAACACTGAAGCTTTCTTT,CSARDSRQNTEAFF
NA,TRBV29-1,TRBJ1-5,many,TGCAGCGTTGCAGGCCACCTCAATCAGCCCCAGCATTTT,CSVAGHLNQPQHF
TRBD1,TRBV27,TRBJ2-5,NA,TGTGCCAGCAGTCCCCGAAGACAGGGACCGGGAGAGACCCAGTACTTC,CASSPRRQGPGETQYF
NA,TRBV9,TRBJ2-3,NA,TGTGCCAGCAGCCCTACCTTGATTAGCACAGATACGCAGTATTTT,CASSPTLISTDTQYF
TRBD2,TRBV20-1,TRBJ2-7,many,TGCAGTGCTAGAGATTCGGGAGGGGGGGCGCGAATCTCCTACGAGCAGTACTTC,CSARDSGGGARISYEQYF
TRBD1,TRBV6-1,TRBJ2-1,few,TGTGCCAGCAGGGGACAGGTCTACAATGAGCAGTTCTTC,CASRGQVYNEQFF
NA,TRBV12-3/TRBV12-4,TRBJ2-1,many,TGTGCCAGCAGTTTAGGGGCCTACAACCCTGAGCAGTTCTTC,CASSLGAYNPEQFF
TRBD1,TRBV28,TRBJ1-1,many,TGTGCCAGCAGTGGTTCCGGGACAGGTGAAGCTTTCTTT,CASSGSGTGEAFF
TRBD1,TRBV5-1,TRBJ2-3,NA,TGCGCCAGCAGCTCCCGGACAGGGGTGGGAGATTCGCAGTATTTT,CASSSRTGVGDSQYF
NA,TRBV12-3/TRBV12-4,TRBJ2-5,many,TGTGCCAGCAGTTTAGCGCGGTGGACCCAGTACTTC,CASSLARWTQYF
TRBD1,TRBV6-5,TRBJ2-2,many,TGTGCCAGCAATCCCGACAGGGCGCTTTACACCGGGGAGCTGTTTTTT,CASNPDRALYTGELFF
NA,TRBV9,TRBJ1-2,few,TGTGCCAGCAGCTCCGATCTTGGGCAGGGATATGGCTACACCTTC,CASSSDLGQGYGYTF
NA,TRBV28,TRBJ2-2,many,TGTGCCAGCAGTCCGGGGGTCACCGGGGAGCTGTTTTTT,CASSPGVTGELFF
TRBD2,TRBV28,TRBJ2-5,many,TGTGCCAGCAGCGCTGCCGGGACTACCACAGAGACCCAGTACTTC,CASSAAGTTTETQYF
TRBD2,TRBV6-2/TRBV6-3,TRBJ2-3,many,TGTGCCGCTCGTCCGACGGGGGGGACCTTTGGAGATACGCAGTATTTT,CAARPTGGTFGDTQYF
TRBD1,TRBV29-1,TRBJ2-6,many,TGCAGCGTTGGAGTAGGCGGGACAGGGGTCACTGGGGCCAACGTCCTGACTTTC,CSVGVGGTGVTGANVLTF
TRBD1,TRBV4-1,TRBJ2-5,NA,TGCGCCAGCAGCCAAGCCGGGACAGGGGATAGAGAGACCCAGTACTTC,CASSQAGTGDRETQYF
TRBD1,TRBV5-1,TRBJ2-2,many,TGCGCCAGCAGCCGGACCGGGACAGGGGGCATCGGGGAGCTGTTTTTT,CASSRTGTGGIGELFF
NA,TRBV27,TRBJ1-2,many,TGTGCCAGCAGTTACACGAGGTGGGGCAGGTCGAACGGCTACACCTTC,CASSYTRWGRSNGYTF
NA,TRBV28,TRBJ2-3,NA,TGTGCCAGCAGTCCTCAAGTAAGGGGTCGCTTCGATACGCAGTATTTT,CASSPQVRGRFDTQYF
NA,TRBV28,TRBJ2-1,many,TGTGCCAGCAGGGGTAGGCGTTATGAGCAGTTCTTC,CASRGRRYEQFF
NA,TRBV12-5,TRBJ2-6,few,TGTGCTAGTGGGGCCTCGAGTGTGATGGCCAACGTCCTGACTTTC,CASGASSVMANVLTF
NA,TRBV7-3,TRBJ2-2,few,TGTGCCAGCAGCATTACTAGAGGCGCCGGGGAGCTGTTTTTT,CASSITRGAGELFF
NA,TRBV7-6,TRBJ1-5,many,TGTGCCAGCAGCCCCAGCGTCAATCAGCCCCAGCATTTT,CASSPSVNQPQHF
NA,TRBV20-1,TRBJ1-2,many,TGCAGTGTTCCGCAGAATTCATATGGCTACACCTTC,CSVPQNSYGYTF
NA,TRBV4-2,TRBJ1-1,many,TGTGCCAGCAGCCAAGAGGGTCTTATGAACACTGAAGCTTTCTTT,CASSQEGLMNTEAFF
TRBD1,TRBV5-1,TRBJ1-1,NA,TGCGCCAGCAGCTTAGGCAGGGGGCGACCCATGAACACTGAAGCTTTCTTT,CASSLGRGRPMNTEAFF
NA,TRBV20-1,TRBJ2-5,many,TGCAGTGCTAGAGTGATGAGGGTATCGGAGACCCAGTACTTC,CSARVMRVSETQYF
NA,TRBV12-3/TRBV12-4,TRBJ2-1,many,TGTGCCAGCAGTTTTAGGGCCGACTACAATGAGCAGTTCTTC,CASSFRADYNEQFF
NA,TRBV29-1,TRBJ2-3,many,TGCAGCGGCGGGGGCGGGGCAGATACGCAGTATTTT,CSGGGGADTQYF
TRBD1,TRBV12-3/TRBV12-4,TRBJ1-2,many,TGTGCCAGCAGTCCCAGGACAGGGGCCAGTGCGGTGAATGGCTACACCTTC,CASSPRTGASAVNGYTF
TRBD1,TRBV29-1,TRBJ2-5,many,TGCAGCTTAACAGGGACAGGGCGGCAGACCCAGTACTTC,CSLTGTGRQTQYF
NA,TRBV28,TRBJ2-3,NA,TGTGCCAGCAGTTGGGTAGGGGCAGATACGCAGTATTTT,CASSWVGADTQYF
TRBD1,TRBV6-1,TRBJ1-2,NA,TGTGCCAGCAGCCGACAGGGGCCTAACTATGGCTACACCTTC,CASSRQGPNYGYTF
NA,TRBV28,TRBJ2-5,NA,TGTGCCAGCAGCAAGGACTTTCAAGAGACCCAGTACTTC,CASSKDFQETQYF
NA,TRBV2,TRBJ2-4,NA,TGTGCCAGCGCGCGGGGTAGGGAAAACATTCAGTACTTC,CASARGRENIQYF
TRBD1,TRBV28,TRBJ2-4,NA,TGTGCCAGCAGTCTCGCCGGGACAGGGAAAAACATTCAGCACTTC,CASSLAGTGKNIQHF
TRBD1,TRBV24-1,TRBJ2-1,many,TGTGCCACCAGTGAATCCCAGGGGGCTAATGAGCAGTTCTTC,CATSESQGANEQFF
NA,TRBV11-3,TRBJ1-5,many,TGTGCCAGCAGCTTCTCCCGGGACACATATAGCAATCAGCCCCAGCATTTT,CASSFSRDTYSNQPQHF
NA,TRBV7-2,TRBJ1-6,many,TGTGCCAGCAGCTTAGGGAACAGGGTAAACGTAGTTTCACCCCTCCACTTT,CASSLGNRVNVVSPLHF
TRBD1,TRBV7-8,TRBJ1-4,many,TGTGCCAGCAGCGTCGACAGGGTGGGAGATGAAAAACTGTTTTTT,CASSVDRVGDEKLFF
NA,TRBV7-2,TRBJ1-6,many,TGTGCCAGCAGCACAGGACGGGCCTATTCACCCCTCCACTTT,CASSTGRAYSPLHF
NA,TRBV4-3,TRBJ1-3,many,TGCGCCAGCAGCCGCGATCAGGGTTCTGGAAACACCATATATTTT,CASSRDQGSGNTIYF
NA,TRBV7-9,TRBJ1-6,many,TGTGCCAGCAGCTCCTCAGCCATGGTATCCTATAATTCACCCCTCCACTTT,CASSSSAMVSYNSPLHF